Given below is one T cell receptor (beta chain) in context. Its antigen has not been determined. No base-level quality is on record; no much larger clone is a single base apart. The sample is drawn from a study of blood T cell repertoires in COVID-19 (dated by TCRdb to between 2020 and 2021). Context from the whole study: Samples covering the acute and convalescent phases of COVID-19 were provided by collaborators in the United States, Italy and Spain. The material from the prospective study consisted of cDNA or gDNA derived from T cells, B-cell-depleted T cells, or PBMCs. The dataset comprised deeply sampled blood TCRbeta repertoires from subjects exposed to, actively infected with, or recovered from COVID-19. A freely available public database, intended as a resource for researchers studying the immune response to SARS-CoV-2, is where the repertoires were released. The samples were drawn from two sources: the first 160 participants of the ongoing ImmuneRACE study, and over 950 subjects contributed by 6 global collaborators. The sample metadata nearly always contained a de-identified subject ID, COVID-19 status, age in years and sex. Where available, HLA class I and class II types were obtained from metadata supplied by the sample provider rather than from assay-based typing. Overall results and qualifications from the work: How much clinical and demographic metadata was included differed by source and by participant, and the metadata was provided uncurated.

The CDR3 contains 14 residues, cysteine and phenylalanine counted. The retained sequence is limited to the CDR3, 42 bases, with the frame set at the first base. V drops 2 bases and J drops 5 bases, leaving 9 bases in between. CDR1 and CDR2, looked up from the germline V gene, are MNHEY and SVGAGI. TCRbeta CDR3 regions were amplified from genomic DNA by means of the immunoSEQ Assay, a bias-controlled multiplex PCR. The authors' pipeline ran thus. Nucleated cell counts per sample were estimated from amplification of reference gene primers within the assay. To quantify the absolute abundance of each unique TCRbeta CDR3 rearrangement, sequence reads were collapsed and filtered. For each sample, productive Simpson clonality was calculated as the square root of Simpson's diversity index across productive rearrangements. In its TCRdb copy, this immuneACCESS table keeps in-frame sequences only and misses some clones. Where compared with another copy, unresolved V genes explain less than half of these, and the others have no known cause. V and J calls and clone size are as listed in that table; D and trimming were resolved from the DNA. The sample includes 450,000 to 600,000 clones, with about nine tenths observed a single time. The leading ten clones occupy 0.7% of the sample.

In the prospective study, participants were about 18 to 100 years old, resided in about two dozen geographic areas of the United States, and were enrolled through a virtual design. In the prospective study, participants were assigned to cohorts based on the clinical history participants reported in a screening survey and a study questionnaire. Recovered participants in ImmuneRACE Cohort 3 were defined by two consecutive negative NP/OP PCR tests, clearance by a healthcare professional, or resolution of symptoms. Each participant in the prospective study had whole blood, serum and a nasopharyngeal or oropharyngeal swab collected by mobile phlebotomists. Participants in the prospective study had the option to provide additional blood draws and questionnaires over a roughly 2-month period. Blood samples from the prospective study were shipped frozen or at room temperature prior to DNA extraction.

This receptor chain uses TRBV6-5 and TRBJ1-4; the D gene is perhaps TRBD1, on 5 matching bases. The clonotype originates from a young woman who had recovered from COVID-19. The specimen was PBMCs or T cells enriched from blood (not recorded which). The DNA sequence is TGTGCCAGCAGTTACGAACAGGAAAATGAAAAACTGTTTTTT. Its product reads: CASSYEQENEKLFF.